This TCR beta chain derives from a study of T cell changes during pregnancy in multiple sclerosis. The CDR3 is 13 amino acids. The V and J ends lost 6 bases and 3 bases respectively, with 11 bases between them. Germline CDR1 is MDHEN and CDR2 is SYDVKM. The data were produced by immunoSEQ multiplex PCR, yet TCRdb's version contains in-frame clones alone and is incomplete. The repertoire holds tens of thousands of clones, about nine tenths seen once, with less than 4% in the top ten. This clonotype was sampled from a female donor in good health, enrolled as a control in a pregnancy study. The sequencing used peripheral blood, collected in the first trimester of pregnancy. The chain employs TRBV28 and TRBJ1-1; perhaps TRBD1 as D (5 bases). CDR3 coding DNA: TGTGCCAGCAGACCCACGGGGGACACTGAAGCTTTCTTT. It specifies CASRPTGDTEAFF.